Listed below are T cell receptor beta chains from one sample, sequenced in a study of identical twins. Each CDR3 protein gets one entry after TCRdb re-called the 5' RACE reads with MiXCR. The table includes about 530,000 distinct CDR3 sequences, 20% to 25% detected once. The same data also went into a second study, on yellow fever vaccine responses in identical twins.

Material: CD4+ T cells sorted from blood. These receptors originate from a woman under 30 in good health. CDR3s include the opening cysteine and the closing phenylalanine or tryptophan. D genes are given only for firm matches. Clone size is not always given. Where it is, it says once, few, many or a class for expanded clones.

J	D	V	size	CDR3	DNA
TRBJ2-5	.	TRBV2	few	CASSAFTSFYQETQYF	TGTGCCAGCAGTGCCTTCACTAGCTTTTACCAAGAGACCCAGTACTTC
TRBJ2-3	TRBD2	TRBV11-2	.	CASSLGVGTSGVPTDTQYF	TGTGCCAGCAGCTTAGGGGTCGGGACTAGCGGAGTGCCTACAGATACGCAGTATTTT
TRBJ2-4	.	TRBV10-1	.	CASSEYRSDAKNIQYF	TGCGCCAGCAGTGAGTACCGCAGCGACGCCAAAAACATTCAGTACTTC
TRBJ1-2	.	TRBV5-1	.	CASSLGLPGPYGYTF	TGCGCCAGCAGCTTGGGATTACCGGGCCCCTATGGCTACACCTTC
TRBJ1-1	.	TRBV11-2	few	CASSLDLGMEAFF	TGTGCCAGCAGCTTAGATCTTGGTATGGAAGCTTTCTTT
TRBJ2-1	TRBD2	TRBV20-1	.	CSARDPTSGYNNEQFF	TGCAGTGCTAGAGATCCGACTAGCGGGTATAACAATGAGCAGTTCTTC
TRBJ2-2	.	TRBV7-8	few	CASRSRAFGELFF	TGTGCCAGCAGATCGAGGGCCTTCGGGGAGCTGTTTTTT
TRBJ2-2	.	TRBV5-1	few	CASKAAGELFF	TGCGCCAGCAAGGCGGCCGGGGAGCTGTTTTTT
TRBJ2-7	TRBD1	TRBV5-1	few	CASSPMAGGVYEQYF	TGCGCCAGCAGCCCTATGGCAGGGGGCGTCTACGAGCAGTACTTC
TRBJ1-1	.	TRBV6-5	few	CASSNQLGGTEAFF	TGTGCCAGCAGTAACCAGTTGGGGGGCACTGAAGCTTTCTTT
TRBJ2-3	.	TRBV12-3/TRBV12-4	few	CASKGGTDTQYF	TGTGCCAGCAAAGGTGGCACAGATACGCAGTATTTT
TRBJ2-3	TRBD2	TRBV20-1	few	CSARDAGTSGRYWGDTQYF	TGCAGTGCTAGAGATGCCGGGACTAGCGGGAGGTATTGGGGAGATACGCAGTATTTT
TRBJ2-5	.	TRBV24-1	.	CATSDPGQPQYF	TGTGCCACCAGTGATCCAGGACAGCCCCAGTACTTC
TRBJ1-1	TRBD1	TRBV12-3/TRBV12-4	.	CASSFTGGAAEAFF	TGTGCCAGCAGTTTTACAGGGGGCGCAGCTGAAGCTTTCTTT
TRBJ2-4	TRBD1	TRBV12-3/TRBV12-4	.	CASSLGTGARNIQYF	TGTGCCAGCAGTTTAGGCACAGGGGCACGAAACATTCAGTACTTC
TRBJ2-2	TRBD2	TRBV5-1	.	CASSLASGGDRNTGELFF	TGCGCCAGCAGCTTGGCTAGCGGGGGAGACCGGAACACCGGGGAGCTGTTTTTT
TRBJ2-7	.	TRBV6-6	.	CASSYSGSHEQYF	TGTGCCAGCAGTTACAGTGGTTCCCACGAGCAGTACTTC
TRBJ1-4	.	TRBV4-1	.	CASSQATSEEKLFF	TGCGCCAGCAGCCAAGCAACGTCAGAAGAAAAACTGTTTTTT
TRBJ2-1	TRBD2	TRBV18	.	CASSPLTSGTDEQFF	TGTGCCAGCTCACCACTGACTAGCGGGACAGATGAGCAGTTCTTC
TRBJ2-6	.	TRBV24-1	.	CATSDKHRSGANVLTF	TGTGCCACCAGTGACAAACACCGCTCTGGGGCCAACGTCCTGACTTTC
TRBJ2-1	TRBD2	TRBV2	.	CASSVASGYNEQFF	TGTGCCAGCAGTGTGGCTAGCGGTTACAATGAGCAGTTCTTC
TRBJ2-1	TRBD2	TRBV19	.	CASSGRASYNEQFF	TGTGCCAGTAGCGGGAGGGCCTCCTACAATGAGCAGTTCTTC
TRBJ2-2	TRBD2	TRBV12-3/TRBV12-4	many	CASSRTSGVAGELFF	TGTGCCAGCAGTAGGACTAGTGGTGTCGCCGGGGAGCTGTTTTTT
TRBJ2-7	TRBD2	TRBV20-1	.	CSAGGLAWEQYF	TGCAGTGCAGGAGGACTAGCGTGGGAGCAGTACTTC
TRBJ2-2	TRBD1	TRBV5-4	.	CASSLPGQVGTGELFF	TGTGCCAGCAGCTTACCGGGACAGGTCGGCACCGGGGAGCTGTTTTTT
TRBJ2-6	TRBD2	TRBV11-1	.	CASSPGVAGPSGANVLTF	TGTGCCAGCAGCCCGGGGGTAGCGGGCCCCTCTGGGGCCAACGTCCTGACTTTC
TRBJ2-1	.	TRBV15	.	CATSRSLSNEQFF	TGTGCCACCAGCAGGTCCCTGAGCAATGAGCAGTTCTTC
TRBJ2-3	.	TRBV5-5	.	CASSLALSSAATQYF	TGTGCCAGCAGCTTGGCCCTCAGTTCGGCAGCCACGCAGTATTTT
TRBJ2-7	TRBD2	TRBV7-9	.	CASSTPWSETSIYEQYF	TGTGCCAGCAGCACCCCGTGGTCCGAGACTAGCATTTACGAGCAGTACTTC
TRBJ2-5	TRBD2	TRBV11-2	few	CASSTTRTRKETQYF	TGTGCCAGCAGCACGACCCGGACTAGAAAAGAGACCCAGTACTTC
TRBJ2-3	.	TRBV6-5	few	CASSLSTSTDTQYF	TGTGCCAGCAGTTTAAGTACTAGCACAGATACGCAGTATTTT
TRBJ2-1	TRBD2	TRBV5-1	.	CASSGATSGSNEQFF	TGCGCCAGCAGCGGTGCCACTAGCGGGAGCAATGAGCAGTTCTTC
TRBJ2-7	TRBD1	TRBV29-1	.	CSVSGQGVYEQYF	TGCAGCGTCTCGGGACAGGGTGTTTACGAGCAGTACTTC
TRBJ1-2	.	TRBV28	.	CASSTGARGYTF	TGTGCCAGCAGTACTGGCGCTAGGGGCTACACCTTC
TRBJ2-7	.	TRBV20-1	.	CSARGYKVYEQYF	TGCAGTGCTAGGGGCTATAAAGTCTACGAGCAGTACTTC
TRBJ2-2	TRBD2	TRBV11-2	.	CASSLGTSGSPNTGELFF	TGTGCCAGCAGCCTCGGGACTAGCGGGAGTCCGAACACCGGGGAGCTGTTTTTT
TRBJ2-3	TRBD1	TRBV24-1	.	CATADRTGTDTQYF	TGTGCCACGGCGGACAGGACCGGCACAGATACGCAGTATTTT
TRBJ2-1	.	TRBV5-1	many	CASSLSSGTLSYNEQFF	TGCGCCAGCAGCTTGTCCTCCGGGACACTCTCCTACAATGAGCAGTTCTTC
TRBJ2-3	TRBD2	TRBV27	.	CASSFLGRGASTDTQYF	TGTGCCAGCAGTTTCCTAGGGCGGGGGGCGTCCACAGATACGCAGTATTTT
TRBJ2-5	.	TRBV3-1	.	CASSRTTVSQETQYF	TGTGCCAGCAGCCGAACGACGGTGTCACAAGAGACCCAGTACTTC
TRBJ2-7	TRBD2	TRBV6-1	.	CASRPSGRAYEQYF	TGTGCCAGCAGGCCTAGCGGGAGGGCCTACGAGCAGTACTTC